This T cell receptor (gamma chain) stems from a study of γδ T cells in repeated Plasmodium falciparum infection. General study results and limits: Many TCRgamma sequences overlapped between individuals in stable Vgamma9/Vdelta2+ repertoires. In Vdelta2-negative, largely Vdelta1+, gammadelta repertoires, repeated controlled infections appeared to drive clonal selection waves.

Vgamma9/Vdelta2+ and Vdelta2-negative gammadelta T cells were flow-sorted from PBMC for bulk sequencing. This CDR3 has 14 residues. Germline V gene sequence: CDR1 EGSNGY, CDR2 YDSYNSKV. V trimming: 1 base; J trimming: 4 bases; junction bases outside the gene matches: 7. Only a few counts were recorded for this clone. Its specificity is not known. The protein held in TCRdb is that of a much larger clone and does not match this DNA's translation at residue 7, likely because of a read error; the protein shown is translated from the DNA. Both TRG and TRD chains were sequenced from each sorted sample. TCRdb redid the clone calls on the multiplex PCR reads with CATT. The sample lists some 32,000 gamma-chain clones; almost 1.5% were seen once.

The TCR sequence derives from a pool of human donors (malaria-infected and uninfected, not separated). The rearrangement uses TRGV2 and TRGJ1 or TRGJ2. The J gene, missing from TCRdb, was assigned here through DNA to germline matching. Input material: gamma-delta T cells from blood. The DNA of the CDR3 is TGTGCCACCTGGGACGGCAGAGGGTATTATAAGAAACTCTTT. Translating gives CATWDGRGYYKKLF.